A selection of T cell receptor beta chains follows, all from one sample in a study of T cells in Graves' hyperthyroidism and ophthalmopathy. One entry per CDR3 protein, called by TCRdb with MiXCR from the multiplex PCR reads. The sample shows 500,000 to 800,000 distinct CDR3 sequences, roughly 14% of them seen only once. The specimen was blood. The source is a woman aged 45-59 years with Graves' ophthalmopathy. Both conserved end residues are part of each CDR3. D genes are given only for firm matches. The listing skips clone size in some rows; elsewhere it reads once, few, many or a size class.

J gene	clone size	V gene	D gene	CDR3 DNA	CDR3 protein
TRBJ2-7	many	TRBV2	-	TGTGCCAGCAGCCACAGGGAGAACCACGAGCAGTACTTC	CASSHRENHEQYF
TRBJ1-1	many	TRBV18	-	TGTGCCAGCTCGCTTAAGGGGCAGGGATTAAACACTGAAGCTTTCTTT	CASSLKGQGLNTEAFF
TRBJ2-1	many	TRBV5-1	-	TGCGCCAGCAGCTTGGAAGTCACGTCCTACAATGAGCAGTTCTTC	CASSLEVTSYNEQFF
TRBJ2-3	-	TRBV4-3	TRBD1	TGCGCCAGCAGCCGGGGACAGGGAGGGAATACGCAGTATTTT	CASSRGQGGNTQYF
TRBJ2-5	many	TRBV28	TRBD2	TGTGCCACCTCGGACTATAGCGGGGCGCAAGAGACCCAGTACTTC	CATSDYSGAQETQYF
TRBJ2-6	few	TRBV28	-	TGTGCCAGCAGTCTGGCTGTCTGGCAGTCTGGGGCCAACGTCCTGACTTTC	CASSLAVWQSGANVLTF
TRBJ2-1	-	TRBV19	TRBD2	TGTGCCAGTAGGACCCGTCGACTAGCGGGACTTTACAATGAGCAGTTCTTC	CASRTRRLAGLYNEQFF
TRBJ2-7	many	TRBV5-1	-	TGCGCCAGCAGCTTTCTTCCCGGTGCCTACGAGCAGTACTTC	CASSFLPGAYEQYF
TRBJ1-4	-	TRBV6-1	TRBD1	TGTGCCAGCAGTGAACCCGGACAGGGTGGGCGTGAAAAACTGTTTTTT	CASSEPGQGGREKLFF
TRBJ2-7	many	TRBV20-1	TRBD1	TGCAGTGCCGGGACAGGAGGATCCTACGAGCAGTACTTC	CSAGTGGSYEQYF
TRBJ1-4	few	TRBV18	TRBD1	TGTGCCAGCTCAGGACAGGGTACAGAAAAACTGTTTTTT	CASSGQGTEKLFF
TRBJ1-2	few	TRBV29-1	-	TGCAGCGCAGACGGACGCTATGGCTACACCTTC	CSADGRYGYTF
TRBJ2-3	many	TRBV28	-	TGTGCCAGCAGTTGGAGTCCATTCCAGGGGGGTACGCAGTATTTT	CASSWSPFQGGTQYF
TRBJ2-1	few	TRBV29-1	-	TGCAGCGTTGTTGGTTTGCGGCTGGGTGAGCAGTTCTTC	CSVVGLRLGEQFF
TRBJ2-3	many	TRBV4-2	-	TGCGCCAGCAGCCAAGAACAGGGACCGCTTGGCACAGATACGCAGTATTTT	CASSQEQGPLGTDTQYF
TRBJ1-5	many	TRBV2	-	TGTGCCAGCAGTCAGGCTGTGAATCAGCCCCAGCATTTT	CASSQAVNQPQHF
TRBJ1-1	-	TRBV7-3	-	TGTGCCAGCAGCTTAAGCAGGGAAACTGAAGCTTTCTTT	CASSLSRETEAFF
TRBJ2-7	many	TRBV29-1	-	TGCAGCGTTGCGCCAGGGGCCTACGAGCAGTACTTC	CSVAPGAYEQYF
TRBJ2-7	-	TRBV7-8	TRBD2	TGTGCCGGCAACCGGGGGGGGTCCGAGCAGTACTTC	CAGNRGGSEQYF
TRBJ2-1	-	TRBV25-1	TRBD2	TGTGCCAGCAGTGAATCCGGGACTAGAAATGAGCAGTTCTTC	CASSESGTRNEQFF
TRBJ2-3	many	TRBV30	-	TGTGCCTGGAGTCCACGGCGGGGGACAGGCAGGGATACGCAGTATTTT	CAWSPRRGTGRDTQYF
TRBJ2-1	few	TRBV20-1	-	TGCAGTGCTAGAGATATGAGGGACTCCTACAATGAGCAGTTCTTC	CSARDMRDSYNEQFF
TRBJ2-5	many	TRBV5-1	TRBD1	TGCGCCAGCAGCTGGGACAGGGTGGAGACCCAGTACTTC	CASSWDRVETQYF
TRBJ2-2	many	TRBV12-3/TRBV12-4	TRBD1	TGTGCCAGCAATCCGGGACAGGGGTTTACCGGGGAGCTGTTTTTT	CASNPGQGFTGELFF
TRBJ2-7	many	TRBV9	-	TGTGCCAGCAGCGTATCGGGCCTTGGGTACGAGCAGTACTTC	CASSVSGLGYEQYF
TRBJ1-3	few	TRBV15	TRBD1	TGTGCCACCAGCAGAAACAGGGGACTCACCTCTGGAAACACCATATATTTT	CATSRNRGLTSGNTIYF
TRBJ2-1	many	TRBV14	TRBD2	TGTGCCAGCAGCGCCGGGACTAGCGGGAGGTATAATGAGCAGTTCTTC	CASSAGTSGRYNEQFF
TRBJ2-6	-	TRBV19	-	TGTGCCACCGGGCCTTACTCTGGGGCCAACGTCCTGACTTTC	CATGPYSGANVLTF
TRBJ2-3	many	TRBV18	-	TGTGCCAGCTCACTCCTGATAGACAGAGATACGCAGTATTTT	CASSLLIDRDTQYF
TRBJ1-1	many	TRBV5-1	-	TGCGCCAGCAGCTTGGCCGTTATTGCTGGGGGCACTGAAGCTTTCTTT	CASSLAVIAGGTEAFF
TRBJ2-3	many	TRBV5-6	-	TGTGCCAGCAGTCGGGGCACAGATACGCAGTATTTT	CASSRGTDTQYF
TRBJ2-5	-	TRBV20-1	TRBD1	TGCAGTGCTAGAGCACCTGACAGGGCAAGGTACCGCCACTTC	CSARAPDRARYRHF
TRBJ2-3	many	TRBV27	TRBD2	TGTGCCAGCAGGCGGACTAGCGGCACAGATACGCAGTATTTT	CASRRTSGTDTQYF
TRBJ2-5	few	TRBV20-1	-	TGCAGTGCTAGACCCGGGTCGGAGACCCAGTACTTC	CSARPGSETQYF
TRBJ1-1	many	TRBV6-5	TRBD1	TGTGCCAGCAGTTCAGGGGGTCGCGGCACTGAAGCTTTCTTT	CASSSGGRGTEAFF
TRBJ2-2	-	TRBV19	TRBD2	TGTGCCAGTAGTATGGTGCTAGCGGGAGGAACCGGGGAGCTGTTTTTT	CASSMVLAGGTGELFF
TRBJ1-1	many	TRBV12-3/TRBV12-4	-	TGTGCCAGCAGTTCCTTTAGATTAGTGGGGGGTCGTCGAACTGAAGCTTTCTTT	CASSSFRLVGGRRTEAFF
TRBJ1-2	-	TRBV20-1	TRBD1	TGCAGTGCTAGAGAAACCACAGGGGTATTATATGGCTACACCTTC	CSARETTGVLYGYTF
TRBJ2-7	few	TRBV6-2/TRBV6-3	-	TGTGCCAGCAGTTACTCGGAAATGGGACCAAACGAGCAGTACTTC	CASSYSEMGPNEQYF
TRBJ2-3	many	TRBV7-9	-	TGTGCCAGCAGCTTAGGAGGGGCTGCCACAGATACGCAGTATTTT	CASSLGGAATDTQYF
TRBJ1-3	many	TRBV18	TRBD1	TGTGCCAGCTCAGAGGACAGGGCTGGAAACACCATATATTTT	CASSEDRAGNTIYF
TRBJ2-2	-	TRBV24-1	TRBD2	TGTGCCACCAGTGATTGGCTAGCGGGAAACACCGGGGAGCTGTTTTTT	CATSDWLAGNTGELFF
TRBJ2-5	many	TRBV2	-	TGTGCCAGCAGTGTGATCAGTCAACAAGAGACCCAGTACTTC	CASSVISQQETQYF
TRBJ2-6	few	TRBV4-3	-	TGCGCCAGCAGCCAACTAACAGCCTCTGGGGCCAACGTCCTGACTTTC	CASSQLTASGANVLTF
TRBJ2-5	few	TRBV2	-	TGTGCCGGCAGCGCCTTCCGGGGTATAGGAGAGACCCAGTACTTC	CAGSAFRGIGETQYF
TRBJ2-3	many	TRBV15	TRBD1	TGTGCCACCAGCACAAGACGTACCGGGACAGGGGACCCTTATGGAACGCAGTATTTT	CATSTRRTGTGDPYGTQYF
TRBJ2-1	many	TRBV7-2	-	TGTGCCAGCAGCCTCCGACTAGTACCGACCAATGAGCAGTTCTTC	CASSLRLVPTNEQFF
TRBJ2-5	many	TRBV7-3	-	TGTGCCAGCAGCCCGGGACTTACGGAGACCCAGTACTTC	CASSPGLTETQYF
TRBJ2-2	-	TRBV20-1	TRBD1	TGCAGTGCGGCGGGACAGGGGAACACCGGGGAGCTGTTTTTT	CSAAGQGNTGELFF
TRBJ2-7	few	TRBV6-2/TRBV6-3	TRBD2	TGTGCCTCCCAGAAATACGGGGGGATTTCCTACGAGCAGTACTTC	CASQKYGGISYEQYF
TRBJ2-1	-	TRBV5-1	-	TGCGCCAGCAGCTTGGATTTGTGGACTTTTTCCTACAATGAGCAGTTCTTC	CASSLDLWTFSYNEQFF
TRBJ1-2	-	TRBV18	-	TGTGCCAGCTCACTCCCGGGACGGGAACACTATGGCTACACCTTC	CASSLPGREHYGYTF
TRBJ2-7	-	TRBV19	-	TGTGCCAGTAAGAAGTCCCAAGACTACGAGCAGTACTTC	CASKKSQDYEQYF
TRBJ2-1	few	TRBV29-1	TRBD2	TGCAGCGTTGCAGGCGGGAGCTCCTACAATGAGCAGTTCTTC	CSVAGGSSYNEQFF
TRBJ2-1	-	TRBV28	-	TGTGCCAGCAGTTCGGCGGACTACTCCTACAATGAGCAGTTCTTC	CASSSADYSYNEQFF
TRBJ2-3	many	TRBV12-3/TRBV12-4	-	TGTGCCAGCAGTTCGTTACTCTTTAGGTCGGGCGTAGATACGCAGTATTTT	CASSSLLFRSGVDTQYF
TRBJ1-1	many	TRBV7-9	-	TGTGCCAGCAGCTCCAGTCTAAACACTGAAGCTTTCTTT	CASSSSLNTEAFF
TRBJ1-1	many	TRBV10-3	TRBD1	TGTGCCATCAGTGGAACAGGGGAGGCGGAAGCTTTCTTT	CAISGTGEAEAFF
TRBJ2-4	few	TRBV20-1	TRBD2	TGCAGTGCTAGAGATCCGCGGGAGGCCAACATTCAGTACTTC	CSARDPREANIQYF
TRBJ1-6	-	TRBV5-6	-	TGTGCCAGCAGCTTGTGGGGGACGGGGGATTCACCCCTCCACTTT	CASSLWGTGDSPLHF